This is a list of T cell receptor beta chains from one sample in a study of blood T cells in healthy people across ages. TCRdb used MiXCR to reprocess the 5' RACE reads, holding one entry per CDR3 protein. This sample has fewer than 1,200,000 distinct CDR3 sequences; about 25% occur once, and the top ten carry about 0.8%. These same data were also listed under a study on T cells of mothers and their children.

The sample comprised blood. These receptors were taken from a girl aged 2 to 10 in good health. Both conserved end residues are part of each CDR3. Each record gives: D gene, V gene, J gene, clone size, CDR3 protein, CDR3 DNA. D genes are given only for firm matches. Clone size, where shown, is once, few, many, or a class for clones that have expanded.

D: NA
V: TRBV7-8
J: TRBJ2-1
size: few
CDR3: CASSLRGPTLNEQFF
DNA: TGTGCCAGCAGCTTAAGAGGGCCGACCCTCAATGAGCAGTTCTTC

D: TRBD2
V: TRBV20-1
J: TRBJ2-5
size: NA
CDR3: CSAQRLAGETQYF
DNA: TGCAGTGCCCAAAGACTAGCGGGAGAGACCCAGTACTTC

D: NA
V: TRBV2
J: TRBJ2-7
size: few
CDR3: CASSEGAGGQSEQYF
DNA: TGTGCCAGCAGTGAAGGGGCCGGGGGACAAAGCGAGCAGTACTTC

D: TRBD2
V: TRBV29-1
J: TRBJ2-5
size: few
CDR3: CSVVPSGRGETQYF
DNA: TGCAGCGTTGTTCCTAGCGGGAGAGGTGAGACCCAGTACTTC

D: TRBD2
V: TRBV6-1
J: TRBJ2-1
size: few
CDR3: CASKLTSGRFNEQFF
DNA: TGTGCCAGCAAATTGACCAGCGGGAGATTCAATGAGCAGTTCTTC

D: TRBD1
V: TRBV20-1
J: TRBJ2-7
size: few
CDR3: CSATDRAMSYEQYF
DNA: TGCAGTGCTACCGACAGGGCTATGTCCTACGAGCAGTACTTC

D: NA
V: TRBV28
J: TRBJ2-7
size: NA
CDR3: CASRSGTPAEQYF
DNA: TGTGCCAGCAGGTCCGGGACACCAGCCGAGCAGTACTTC

D: NA
V: TRBV7-7
J: TRBJ2-5
size: few
CDR3: CASSKIQQGKETQYF
DNA: TGTGCTAGCTCGAAGATCCAACAGGGTAAAGAGACCCAGTACTTC

D: NA
V: TRBV4-1
J: TRBJ1-2
size: few
CDR3: CASSQSRYYGYTF
DNA: TGCGCCAGCAGCCAATCCCGATACTATGGCTACACCTTC

D: NA
V: TRBV25-1
J: TRBJ2-3
size: NA
CDR3: CASSEQATHTQYF
DNA: TGTGCCAGCAGTGAGCAAGCAACACATACGCAGTATTTT

D: NA
V: TRBV4-1
J: TRBJ1-2
size: NA
CDR3: CASSQVSGTGHNYGYTF
DNA: TGCGCCAGCAGCCAAGTTTCCGGGACTGGGCACAACTATGGCTACACCTTC

D: TRBD1
V: TRBV29-1
J: TRBJ1-1
size: few
CDR3: CSVGDREAFF
DNA: TGCAGCGTTGGGGACAGAGAAGCTTTCTTT

D: TRBD1
V: TRBV6-2/TRBV6-3
J: TRBJ1-4
size: few
CDR3: CASRPGQELKLFF
DNA: TGTGCCAGCAGACCGGGACAGGAACTAAAACTGTTTTTT

D: TRBD1
V: TRBV27
J: TRBJ2-6
size: few
CDR3: CASSSGQSRVPGANVLTF
DNA: TGTGCCAGCAGTTCGGGACAGAGCAGGGTACCTGGGGCCAACGTCCTGACTTTC

D: TRBD2
V: TRBV25-1
J: TRBJ2-7
size: few
CDR3: CASMEAGTEQYF
DNA: TGTGCCAGCATGGAAGCGGGGACCGAGCAGTACTTC

D: TRBD2
V: TRBV28
J: TRBJ2-5
size: NA
CDR3: CASRFSGRGETQYF
DNA: TGTGCCAGCAGGTTTAGCGGGAGAGGTGAGACCCAGTACTTC

D: NA
V: TRBV2
J: TRBJ1-3
size: NA
CDR3: CASSRTEGNTIYF
DNA: TGTGCCAGCAGCAGGACGGAGGGAAACACCATATATTTT

D: TRBD1
V: TRBV29-1
J: TRBJ2-4
size: NA
CDR3: CSVGDRGKNIQYF
DNA: TGCAGCGTTGGGGACAGGGGGAAAAACATTCAGTACTTC

D: NA
V: TRBV28
J: TRBJ2-5
size: NA
CDR3: CASSPRAYQETQYF
DNA: TGTGCCAGCAGCCCCCGGGCGTACCAAGAGACCCAGTACTTC

D: TRBD2
V: TRBV29-1
J: TRBJ2-3
size: NA
CDR3: CSSLGLAEEGDTQYF
DNA: TGCAGCTCCTTGGGACTAGCGGAGGAGGGAGATACGCAGTATTTT

D: TRBD2
V: TRBV12-3/TRBV12-4
J: TRBJ2-2
size: few
CDR3: CASRAGLAENTGELFF
DNA: TGTGCCAGCAGAGCCGGACTAGCGGAGAACACCGGGGAGCTGTTTTTT

D: NA
V: TRBV3-1
J: TRBJ2-3
size: NA
CDR3: CASSPGSRGTDTQYF
DNA: TGTGCCAGCAGCCCGGGTAGCAGGGGCACAGATACGCAGTATTTT

D: TRBD1
V: TRBV7-9
J: TRBJ1-3
size: NA
CDR3: CASRWDRGPGNTIYF
DNA: TGTGCCAGCAGGTGGGACAGGGGGCCCGGAAACACCATATATTTT

D: NA
V: TRBV20-1
J: TRBJ1-2
size: NA
CDR3: CSARDSAIYGYTF
DNA: TGCAGTGCTAGAGATTCGGCCATCTATGGCTACACCTTC

D: NA
V: TRBV12-3/TRBV12-4
J: TRBJ2-5
size: NA
CDR3: CASSSRDTDGVGQYF
DNA: TGTGCCAGCAGTTCCCGGGACACTGATGGGGTTGGCCAGTACTTC

D: NA
V: TRBV7-8
J: TRBJ1-2
size: NA
CDR3: CASSLRTDIPNYGYTF
DNA: TGTGCCAGCAGCTTACGCACAGACATTCCGAACTATGGCTACACCTTC

D: NA
V: TRBV6-1
J: TRBJ2-1
size: few
CDR3: CASSEEHISYNEQFF
DNA: TGTGCCAGCAGTGAAGAACACATCTCCTACAATGAGCAGTTCTTC

D: NA
V: TRBV5-4
J: TRBJ2-3
size: NA
CDR3: CASSVGRSTDTQYF
DNA: TGTGCCAGCAGCGTTGGACGGAGCACAGATACGCAGTATTTT

D: NA
V: TRBV7-2
J: TRBJ2-1
size: NA
CDR3: CASSINLLVNNEQFF
DNA: TGTGCCAGCAGCATCAACCTGTTGGTAAATAATGAGCAGTTCTTC

D: NA
V: TRBV7-2
J: TRBJ2-5
size: few
CDR3: CASSLVGRGKQGPQETQYF
DNA: TGTGCCAGCAGCTTAGTGGGTAGGGGGAAACAGGGTCCCCAAGAGACCCAGTACTTC

D: NA
V: TRBV7-9
J: TRBJ1-1
size: few
CDR3: CASSLETGNTEAFF
DNA: TGTGCCAGCAGCTTAGAAACAGGGAACACTGAAGCTTTCTTT

D: NA
V: TRBV6-1
J: TRBJ2-6
size: many
CDR3: CASSDLGVLSGANVLTF
DNA: TGTGCCAGCAGTGATTTGGGGGTACTCTCTGGGGCCAACGTCCTGACTTTC

D: TRBD2
V: TRBV7-3
J: TRBJ2-3
size: many
CDR3: CASSLTAGRSDTQYF
DNA: TGTGCCAGCAGCTTAACAGCGGGGAGGTCAGATACGCAGTATTTT

D: NA
V: TRBV10-3
J: TRBJ2-7
size: NA
CDR3: CAIVDRSSYEQYF
DNA: TGTGCCATTGTAGACAGGAGCTCCTACGAGCAGTACTTC

D: TRBD2
V: TRBV13
J: TRBJ2-7
size: NA
CDR3: CASSASLAGAYEQYF
DNA: TGTGCCAGCAGCGCGTCACTAGCGGGAGCCTACGAGCAGTACTTC

D: NA
V: TRBV6-6
J: TRBJ2-7
size: NA
CDR3: CASKGSYEQYF
DNA: TGTGCCAGCAAAGGCAGCTACGAGCAGTACTTC

D: NA
V: TRBV20-1
J: TRBJ1-1
size: NA
CDR3: CSAREGEAGTEAFF
DNA: TGCAGTGCTAGAGAGGGGGAGGCGGGCACTGAAGCTTTCTTT

D: NA
V: TRBV7-2
J: TRBJ2-5
size: NA
CDR3: CASSLGYEARTAETQYF
DNA: TGTGCCAGCAGCTTGGGATATGAGGCCCGAACCGCGGAGACCCAGTACTTC

D: NA
V: TRBV12-3/TRBV12-4
J: TRBJ1-6
size: NA
CDR3: CATRGRWESPLHF
DNA: TGTGCCACCCGGGGGAGATGGGAGTCACCCCTCCACTTT

D: NA
V: TRBV28
J: TRBJ2-7
size: NA
CDR3: CASSLRDPLSYEQYF
DNA: TGTGCCAGCAGCCTCAGGGACCCCCTCTCCTACGAGCAGTACTTC

D: TRBD2
V: TRBV12-3/TRBV12-4
J: TRBJ2-1
size: few
CDR3: CASSFLGGHNEQFF
DNA: TGTGCCAGCAGTTTTTTGGGAGGGCACAATGAGCAGTTCTTC

D: NA
V: TRBV6-1
J: TRBJ2-3
size: NA
CDR3: CASSDYRTDTQYF
DNA: TGTGCCAGCAGTGACTACCGCACAGATACGCAGTATTTT

D: TRBD1
V: TRBV15
J: TRBJ1-1
size: NA
CDR3: CATSKQGGTEAFF
DNA: TGTGCCACCAGCAAACAGGGGGGGACTGAAGCTTTCTTT

D: NA
V: TRBV20-1
J: TRBJ2-6
size: few
CDR3: CSAEGSSPGANVLTF
DNA: TGCAGTGCTGAGGGGAGTTCCCCTGGGGCCAACGTCCTGACTTTC

D: TRBD2
V: TRBV6-6
J: TRBJ2-3
size: NA
CDR3: CASSHSGGMSTDTQYF
DNA: TGTGCCAGCAGTCATAGCGGGGGGATGAGCACAGATACGCAGTATTTT

D: NA
V: TRBV3-1
J: TRBJ2-7
size: NA
CDR3: CASSQPLAQGTYGEQYF
DNA: TGTGCCAGCAGCCAACCACTAGCCCAAGGGACCTACGGCGAGCAGTACTTC

D: NA
V: TRBV10-3
J: TRBJ1-1
size: few
CDR3: CATEGQNTEAFF
DNA: TGTGCCACCGAGGGACAGAACACTGAAGCTTTCTTT

D: NA
V: TRBV5-1
J: TRBJ1-1
size: NA
CDR3: CASSPQSGGGLAFF
DNA: TGCGCCAGCAGCCCCCAGTCGGGTGGTGGGTTAGCTTTCTTT

D: NA
V: TRBV5-1
J: TRBJ2-7
size: NA
CDR3: CASSLERTGSEQYF
DNA: TGCGCCAGCAGCTTGGAAAGGACGGGAAGCGAGCAGTACTTC

D: NA
V: TRBV29-1
J: TRBJ2-1
size: NA
CDR3: CSAAGQTYNEQFF
DNA: TGCAGCGCCGCCGGACAGACCTACAATGAGCAGTTCTTC

D: TRBD1
V: TRBV13
J: TRBJ1-2
size: NA
CDR3: CASSPGDRVNYGYTF
DNA: TGTGCCAGCAGCCCGGGGGACAGGGTTAACTATGGCTACACCTTC

D: NA
V: TRBV28
J: TRBJ2-1
size: NA
CDR3: CASNRVNEQFF
DNA: TGTGCCAGCAATCGGGTCAATGAGCAGTTCTTC

D: NA
V: TRBV12-5
J: TRBJ2-7
size: NA
CDR3: CASAMSGGYEQYF
DNA: TGTGCTAGTGCCATGAGTGGCGGGTACGAGCAGTACTTC

D: TRBD1
V: TRBV29-1
J: TRBJ2-2
size: NA
CDR3: CSVEVNRGALRELFF
DNA: TGCAGCGTTGAAGTAAACAGGGGTGCCTTACGGGAGCTGTTTTTT

D: NA
V: TRBV28
J: TRBJ2-1
size: NA
CDR3: CASSPLRGPSYNEQFF
DNA: TGTGCCAGCAGTCCCCTCCGGGGGCCTTCTTACAATGAGCAGTTCTTC